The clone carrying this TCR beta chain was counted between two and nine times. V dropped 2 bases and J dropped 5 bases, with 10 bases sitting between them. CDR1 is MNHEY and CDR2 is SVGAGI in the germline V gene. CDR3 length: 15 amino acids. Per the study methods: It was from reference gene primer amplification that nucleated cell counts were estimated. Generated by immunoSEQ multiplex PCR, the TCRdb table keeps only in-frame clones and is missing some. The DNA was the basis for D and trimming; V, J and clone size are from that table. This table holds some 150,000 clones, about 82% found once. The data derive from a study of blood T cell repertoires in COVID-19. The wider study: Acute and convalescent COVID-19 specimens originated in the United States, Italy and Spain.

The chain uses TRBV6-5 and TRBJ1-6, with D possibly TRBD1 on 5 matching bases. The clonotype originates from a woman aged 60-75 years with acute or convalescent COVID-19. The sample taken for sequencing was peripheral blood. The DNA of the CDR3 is TGTGCCAGCAGTTACGGGGGGGTTCATAATTCACCCCTCCACTTT. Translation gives CASSYGGVHNSPLHF.